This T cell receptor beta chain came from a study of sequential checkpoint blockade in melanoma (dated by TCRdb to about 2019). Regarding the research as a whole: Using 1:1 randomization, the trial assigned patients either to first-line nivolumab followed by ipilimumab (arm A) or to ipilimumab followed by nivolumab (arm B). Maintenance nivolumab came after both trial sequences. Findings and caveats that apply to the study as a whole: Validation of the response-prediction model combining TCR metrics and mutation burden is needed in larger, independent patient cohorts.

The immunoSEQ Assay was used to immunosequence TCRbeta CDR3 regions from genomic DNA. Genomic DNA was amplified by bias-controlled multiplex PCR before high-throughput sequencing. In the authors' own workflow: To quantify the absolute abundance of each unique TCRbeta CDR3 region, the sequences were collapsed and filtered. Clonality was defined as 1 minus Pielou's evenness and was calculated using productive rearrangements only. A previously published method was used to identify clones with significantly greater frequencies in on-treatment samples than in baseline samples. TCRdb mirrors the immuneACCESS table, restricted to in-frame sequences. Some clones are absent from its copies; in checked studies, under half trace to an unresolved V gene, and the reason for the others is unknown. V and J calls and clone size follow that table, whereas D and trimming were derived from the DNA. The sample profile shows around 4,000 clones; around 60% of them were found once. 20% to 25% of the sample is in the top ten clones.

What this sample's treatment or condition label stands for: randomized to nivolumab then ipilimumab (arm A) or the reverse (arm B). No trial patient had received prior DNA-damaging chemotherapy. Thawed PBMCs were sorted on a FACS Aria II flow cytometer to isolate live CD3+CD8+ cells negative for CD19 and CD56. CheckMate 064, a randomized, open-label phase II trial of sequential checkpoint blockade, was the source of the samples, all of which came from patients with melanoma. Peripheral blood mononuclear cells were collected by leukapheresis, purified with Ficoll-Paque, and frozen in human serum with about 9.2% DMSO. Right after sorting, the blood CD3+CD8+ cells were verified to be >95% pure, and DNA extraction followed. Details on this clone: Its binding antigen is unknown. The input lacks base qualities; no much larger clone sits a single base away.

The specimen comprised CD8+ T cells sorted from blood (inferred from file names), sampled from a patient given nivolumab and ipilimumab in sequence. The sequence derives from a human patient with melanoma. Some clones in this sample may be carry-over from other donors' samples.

The CDR3 has the sequence CASSPLTTSESYEQYF. The DNA sequence is given as TGTGCCAGCAGTCCCCTTACGACTAGCGAGTCCTACGAGCAGTACTTC. The sequence joins TRBV7-9 to TRBJ2-7; 8 central nucleotides agree with TRBD2. According to the germline V gene (reference sequence), CDR1 reads SEHNR and CDR2 reads FQNEAQ. Relative to germline, V is missing 6 bases and J is missing 1 base, with 11 bases of the junction outside any gene match. The CDR3 runs 16 residues from the cysteine to the phenylalanine. Of all the DNA, just the CDR3 is kept, 48 bases in frame from base 1. With the portions outside the CDR3 filled from the reference TRBV7-9 and TRBJ2-7 genes, the complete variable region becomes DTGVSQNPRHKITKRGQNVTFRCDPISEHNRLYWYRQTLGQGPEFLTYFQNEAQLEKSRLLSDRFSAERPKGSFSTLEIQRTEQGDSAMYLCASSPLTTSESYEQYFGPGTRLTVT.